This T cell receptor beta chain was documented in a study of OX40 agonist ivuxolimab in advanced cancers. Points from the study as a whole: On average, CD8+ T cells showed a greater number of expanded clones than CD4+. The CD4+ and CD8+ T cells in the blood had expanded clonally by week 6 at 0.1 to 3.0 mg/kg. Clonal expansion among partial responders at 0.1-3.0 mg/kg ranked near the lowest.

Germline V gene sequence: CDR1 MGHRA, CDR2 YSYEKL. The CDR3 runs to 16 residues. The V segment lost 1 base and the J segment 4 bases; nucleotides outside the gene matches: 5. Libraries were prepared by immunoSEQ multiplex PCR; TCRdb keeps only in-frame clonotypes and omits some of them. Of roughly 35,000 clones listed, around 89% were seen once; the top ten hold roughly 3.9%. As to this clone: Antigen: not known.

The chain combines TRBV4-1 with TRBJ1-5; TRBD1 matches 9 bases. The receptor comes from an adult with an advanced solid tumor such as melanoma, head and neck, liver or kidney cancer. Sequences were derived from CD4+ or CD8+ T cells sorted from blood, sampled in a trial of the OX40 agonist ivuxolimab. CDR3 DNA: TGCGCCAGCAGCCAAGGGTCGACAGGGGGGAATCAGCCCCAGCATTTT. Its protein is CASSQGSTGGNQPQHF.